The 12 T cell receptor beta chains reported below all come from one sample, sequenced in a study of CDR3 diversity in severe acne (dated by TCRdb to about 2019). The library was made by PCR. The instrument was an Illumina HiSeq 2000. The public reads were run again by TCRdb, first through fastp at Q25 and then through MiXCR, and only productive beta chains were kept. Duplicate CDR3 protein sequences are folded into a single record with the most common DNA and genes. This sample has 100,000 or so distinct CDR3 sequences in its table, and roughly 51% of those were observed once. Clones ranked in the top ten supply 9.5% to 15% of the sample. The sequenced sample was blood. These receptor sequences come from a male donor with acne.

This clonotype was recorded only once. CDR3 DNA: TGTGCCAGTAGGGCGGGGGCGCATGGACAGCCCCAGCATTTT. Protein: CASRAGAHGQPQHF. The rearrangement joins TRBV19 to TRBJ1-5, with D perhaps TRBD1 (6 bases). Trimming took off 6 bases at V and 7 bases at J, with 16 bases between the two ends. This CDR3 spans 14 amino acids. Germline V lookup: CDR1 LNHDA, CDR2 SQIVND (reference sequence).

This clonotype is termed medium-sized. The chain recombines TRBV20-1 with TRBJ2-1, with 7 bases lining up with TRBD1. Looked up from germline, CDR1 is DFQATT and CDR2 is SNEGSKA (reference sequence). V lost 3 bases to trimming and J lost 5 bases; unmatched junction nucleotides: 10. There are 15 residues in the CDR3. In nucleotides, the CDR3 is TGCAGTGCTAGGCCGAGGGGGCTCCTCAACAATGAGCAGTTCTTC. It specifies CSARPRGLLNNEQFF.

This clonotype appeared many times. The chain carries TRBV10-1 and TRBJ2-6; TRBD1 matches at 10 bases. From germline, CDR1 is WNHNN and CDR2 SYGVQD (reference sequence). The CDR3 is 17 residues long. V gave up 6 bases and J gave up 0 bases; unmatched junction bases: 5. The CDR3 DNA reads TGCGCCAGCAGCTCCGGGACAGGGGTCTCTGGGGCCAACGTCCTGACTTTC. Protein product: CASSSGTGVSGANVLTF.

This chain connects TRBV28 to TRBJ1-4; D is unclear. V was pared by 7 bases and J by 0 bases, with 18 bases between. The germline CDR1 and CDR2 sequences are MDHEN and SYDVKM. CDR3 length equals 17 residues. Here the CDR3 DNA reads TGTGCCAGCACCCAAGGTGTTACCTTAGCAACTAATGAAAAACTGTTTTTT. Encoded protein: CASTQGVTLATNEKLFF.

Points on this clonotype: The junction departs from the called germline gene at one end, perhaps through a read error. The rearrangement uses TRBV7-8 and TRBJ2-3; the D call may be TRBD1 or TRBD2 (5 bases each). The CDR3 extends over 16 amino acids. Germline V CDR1 and CDR2: SGHVS, FQNEAQ. The CDR3 nucleotides are TGTGCCAGCAGCTCGGGACGGGGCCCGGTCACAGATACACAGTATTTT. This sequence encodes CASSSGRGPVTDTQYF.

Points on this clonotype: The CDR3 ends on some other residue instead of the conserved phenylalanine or tryptophan, so this is likely a read error. The DNA is left out, because the CDR3 cannot be placed on it with certainty; the CDR3 is given as TCRdb lists it. This chain connects TRBV12-3 or TRBV12-4 to TRBJ2-5. The CDR3 is made up of 12 amino acids, end residues included. The CDR3: CASMDDQETRVV.

The V gene is TRBV4-2, the J gene TRBJ2-2; 10 bases agree with TRBD1. V shed 3 bases and J 6 bases; nucleotides not matched to a gene: 4. The CDR3 runs to 15 residues. The germline gives CDR1 LGHNA, CDR2 YNFKEQ. The CDR3 coding sequence is TGTGCCAGCAGCCAGGGGACAGGGGTGGCCGGGGAGCTGTTTTTT. Its translation is CASSQGTGVAGELFF.

In this sample, this clonotype turned up many times. The chain combines TRBV19 with TRBJ2-3; perhaps TRBD1 as D (6 bases). The V gene's germline CDR1 is LNHDA and CDR2 SQIVND (reference sequence). Trimming left V 2 bases short and J 1 base short, with 16 bases between. The CDR3 covers 17 residues. The CDR3 sequence: CASSISLLQGGTDTQYF. The CDR3 DNA reads as TGTGCCAGTAGTATATCCCTCCTACAGGGCGGCACAGATACGCAGTATTTT. The full variable domain, completed using reference TRBV19 and TRBJ2-3, is DGGITQSPKYLFRKEGQNVTLSCEQNLNHDAMYWYRQDPGQGLRLIYYSQIVNDFQKGDIAEGYSVSREKKESFPLTVTSAQKNPTAFYLCASSISLLQGGTDTQYFGPGTRLTVL.

Points on this clonotype: The DNA is omitted, as the CDR3 cannot be located on it reliably, and the CDR3 follows TCRdb's listing. The rearrangement uses TRBV7-6 and TRBJ2-3; the table's D call of TRBD2 was not tested on the DNA. Germline CDR1 reads SGHVS; CDR2 reads FNYEAQ. The CDR3 sequence runs 20 residues, both termini included. The CDR3 spells CASSTGLAEVFGPGTDTQYF.

The chain has TRBV10-1 and TRBJ2-7, with 11 bases matching TRBD1. CDR1 and CDR2 from the germline V gene are WNHNN and SYGVQD (reference sequence). J lost 8 bases, V lost 3 bases, and 12 bases had no gene match. The CDR3 has 16 amino acids. This chain's CDR3 is CASSEWTGGAFSKQYF. The CDR3 DNA follows: TGCGCCAGCAGTGAATGGACAGGGGGCGCGTTTAGTAAGCAGTACTTC.

This sequence joins TRBV9 and TRBJ2-1; 12 nucleotides match TRBD2. The germline gives CDR1 SGDLS, CDR2 YYNGEE. The CDR3 runs to 14 residues. The trim removed 3 bases at V and 8 bases at J, leaving 3 bases unmatched. CDR3 coding DNA: TGTGCCAGCAGCGAACTAGCGGGAGGCGATGAGCAGTTCTTC. It is translated as CASSELAGGDEQFF.

This clonotype was seen repeatedly, ten times or more. The rearrangement uses TRBV5-8 and TRBJ2-3; 10 bases align to TRBD2. The CDR3 loop spans 16 amino acids. Germline V lookup: CDR1 SGHTS, CDR2 YDEGEE. The V and J ends lost 3 bases and 1 base, in that order; junction bases with no gene match: 5. The CDR3 region is CASSYGLAEGTDTQYF. The CDR3 nucleotides read TGTGCCAGCAGCTATGGACTAGCGGAGGGCACAGATACGCAGTATTTT.